The 11 T cell receptor beta chains below were found in one sample sequenced in a study of human T cells and chemical hapten exposure. Time point described: patch test 1, 2 weeks after DPC sensitization. Documented treatment: therapeutic diphenylcyclopropenone sensitization with weekly scalp DPC. TCRdb re-derived calls from the RACE reads in MiXCR, one entry per CDR3 protein. Among tens of thousands of distinct CDR3 sequences listed, roughly 10% were seen once. The sample consisted of whole blood, taken in connection with sensitization to the hapten diphenylcyclopropenone (DPC). The receptors originated from a woman aged 50 to 60 with alopecia areata. Some clones in this sample may be carry-over from other donors' samples.

Only one count was recorded for this clonotype. A much more abundant neighbour one base away suggests this may be a read error. The conserved final phenylalanine or tryptophan is absent from the CDR3, which likely points to a read error. This chain connects TRBV9 to TRBJ2-2, with D possibly matching TRBD2 (5 bases). Trimming removed 4 bases at V and 4 bases at J, with 20 bases between. The CDR3 length is 17 residues. Germline V gene lookup returns CDR1 SGDLS and CDR2 YYNGEE. CDR3 in DNA: TGTGCCAGCAGCCCGACTCGGGAACTTACCATCACCGGGGAGCTGTTTTAT. Its translation: CASSPTRELTITGELFY.

DNA of the CDR3: TGTGCCATATCTAGCGGGAGGAACAATGAGCAGTTCTTC. It is translated as CAISSGRNNEQFF. V and J are TRBV10-3 and TRBJ2-1; 11 nucleotides agree with TRBD2. This CDR3 region has 13 residues. V shed 9 bases, J shed 5 bases, and the junction held 3 bases outside the gene matches. Germline CDR1 and CDR2: ENHRY and SYGVKD.

This clonotype has at least ten counts. The gene calls are TRBV4-3 and TRBJ1-1; D gene uncertain. V was clipped by 0 bases and J by 9 bases, with 11 bases between them. The CDR3 length is 13 residues. Looked up from germline, CDR1 is LGHNA and CDR2 is YSLEER. The CDR3 DNA reads as TGCGCCAGCAGCCAAGATCGGGAAAATAAAGCTTTCTTT. Translated: CASSQDRENKAFF.

Many counts were recorded for this clonotype. The chain links TRBV29-1 to TRBJ1-2; 9 bases line up with TRBD1. This CDR3 is 13 amino acids long. The V gene's germline CDR1 is SQVTM and CDR2 ANQGSEA. J was trimmed by 3 bases and V by 7 bases; bases with no gene match: 6. The chain's CDR3 is CSGRRDRDYGYTF. The CDR3 nucleotides read TGCAGCGGGCGCAGGGACAGGGACTATGGCTACACCTTC.

In its sample, this clonotype was seen a few times. This chain uses TRBV18 with TRBJ1-3; D perhaps matches TRBD1 (6 bases). The germline V gene encodes CDR1 KGHSH and CDR2 LQKENI. V was trimmed by 6 bases and J by 1 base, leaving 13 bases between them. CDR3 length: 15 residues. The CDR3 protein is CASSPRTVSGNTIYF. CDR3 sequence (DNA): TGTGCCAGCTCGCCCCGGACAGTATCTGGAAACACCATATATTTT.

This clonotype turned up a few times. The chain is built from TRBV9 and TRBJ2-7; no definite D call. Germline CDR1 SGDLS, CDR2 YYNGEE. The length of the CDR3 is 14 residues. With 1 base removed from V and 2 bases from J, the gap between germline ends came to 10 bases. The CDR3 region is CASSVKSDTYEQYF. The CDR3 DNA is TGTGCCAGCAGCGTAAAAAGCGACACCTACGAGCAGTACTTC.

This clonotype occurred many times. The CDR3 region is CASSGDRDGDEQFF. In nucleotides, the CDR3 is TGTGCCAGCAGTGGGGACAGGGATGGGGATGAGCAGTTCTTC. The chain joins TRBV6-1 to TRBJ2-1, with TRBD1 matching 9 bases. Germline CDR1 is MNHNS and CDR2 is SASEGT. The CDR3 spans 14 residues. V shed 4 bases and J 8 bases; nucleotides not matched to a gene: 6.

The sample holds a few counts of this clonotype. This sequence joins TRBV6-4 and TRBJ1-1; D gene uncertain. V gave up 3 bases and J gave up 4 bases, with 9 bases separating them. CDR1 MRHNA and CDR2 SNTAGT come from the germline V gene. This CDR3 is built from 13 residues. The CDR3 nucleotides are TGTGCCAGCAGTGAAAGGGAAGGCACTGAAGCTTTCTTT. Its protein is CASSEREGTEAFF.

The gene calls are TRBV20-1 and TRBJ2-5; tentative D call: TRBD1 (6 bases). V was cut by 6 bases and J by 1 base, with 12 bases left in between. There are 13 residues in the CDR3. Germline CDR1 reads DFQATT; CDR2 reads SNEGSKA (reference sequence). The CDR3 region is CSALQGTQETQYF. CDR3 nucleotides: TGCAGTGCCCTCCAGGGGACCCAAGAGACCCAGTACTTC.

With regard to this clonotype: A much larger clone sits a single nucleotide away, making a read error possible. The V gene is TRBV6-2 or TRBV6-3, the J gene TRBJ1-1; unclear D gene. CDR1 is MNHEY, CDR2 SVGEGT, per germline. The CDR3 has 15 amino acids. In nucleotides, the CDR3 is TGTGCCGGCAGTTACCCGGGAGGAGAACTCACTGAAGCTTTCTTT. This codes for CAGSYPGGELTEAFF.

This clonotype came up many times. V usage is TRBV29-1 and J usage is TRBJ2-1; D possibly corresponds to TRBD2 (5 bases). Trimming cost V 5 bases and J 0 bases, with 14 bases left between them. CDR1 and CDR2 (germline): SQVTM, ANQGSEA. This CDR3 contains 15 residues. CDR3 in amino acids: CSVMSGLSSYNEQFF. The CDR3 DNA follows: TGCAGCGTTATGAGCGGTCTTAGCTCCTACAATGAGCAGTTCTTC.